The present entry profiles one TCR beta chain with its context. The data belong to a study of blood T cell repertoires in COVID-19. Study context: In each case, the material was cDNA or gDNA derived from T cells, B-cell-depleted T cells, or PBMCs.

Germline CDR1 LGHDT, CDR2 YNNKEL (reference sequence). The length of the CDR3 is 16 residues. Between the trimmed V and J ends, which lost 1 base and 5 bases, there was a span of 17 bases. The participants were between roughly 18 and 89 years old and came from roughly 24 US areas. Participants reported their clinical history, and cohort assignment relied on those reports. Methods used by the authors: Reference gene primers were amplified, and this amplification served to estimate nucleated cell counts. Sequencing was performed with immunoSEQ multiplex PCR; in TCRdb, only in-frame clones are kept and a portion is missing. The V and J calls and the clone size are those of that table, but D and trimming were determined from the DNA. The sample lists approximately 490,000 clones, about 85% occurring once.

J is TRBJ1-2 and V is TRBV3-1 (or the pseudogene TRBV3-2), with D perhaps TRBD1 (5 bases). The sequence was obtained from a woman aged 60 to 75 who had recovered from COVID-19. The sample comprised PBMCs or T cells enriched from blood (not recorded which). Here the CDR3 DNA reads TGTGCCAGCAGCCAAGGGGGGGTAGGTCGGAAGTATGGCTACACCTTC. It codes for CASSQGGVGRKYGYTF.